Sequencing of this T cell receptor (beta chain) was carried out in a study of CD8+CD57+ T cells in acquired aplastic anemia. Study information: Sorted CD4+ and CD8+ cells gave a mean 3.2 ug DNA, range roughly 0.19 to 27.4 ug. An average of approximately 11 million reads for CD4+ cells was obtained from healthy donors. Findings and caveats of the study: Researchers reported that CD8+ Simpson's diversity was not significantly different in patients versus controls. In common between the patients and the controls were twenty-nine CD8+ CDR3 sequences.

In the case of this clonotype: The antigen remains undetermined.

Germline V gene data show CDR1 as DFQATT and CDR2 as SNEGSKA (reference sequence). The length of the CDR3 is 18 residues. V dropped 2 bases and J dropped 3; count of bases not matched to a gene: 11. Genomic DNA acted as the template from which TCR beta VDJ combination and CDR3 sequence profiling were carried out. MiXCR, run by TCRdb on the reads, gives a single entry per CDR3 protein. The sample lists more than 150,000 distinct CDR3 sequences, around half occurring once. Material for sequencing was sorted CD4+, CD8+, or CD8+CD57+ T cells (not recorded which) from PBMCs. The source of this sequence is a human donor in good health. This chain connects TRBV20-1 to TRBJ2-2, with 11 bases lining up with TRBD2. CDR3 DNA sequence: TGCAGTGCTAGATCCGTTGGTAGCGGGGGGGCGTACACCGGGGAGCTGTTTTTT. Translating gives CSARSVGSGGAYTGELFF.